The present T cell receptor (beta chain) was sequenced within a study of shared clonotypes between healthy human individuals. Study observations and caveats: Four donors held approximately 4.5% of naive CD4 clonotypes in common.

The repertoire was sequenced with immunoSEQ multiplex PCR; TCRdb's copy has only in-frame clones and lacks some. Of 640,000 or so clones in the sample, approximately 79% are singletons; the top ten hold approximately 1.8%. Regarding this clone: Its antigen is not known.

The sequence derives from a young woman in good health. The sequencing sample was made of memory CD4+ T cells sorted from blood. Subset: CD45RA-negative fraction.

The CDR3, as DNA: TGTGCCAGCAGCTTAGTGAACAGGGGGGACACTGAAGCTTTCTTT. Its protein product is CASSLVNRGDTEAFF. The chain combines TRBV11-2 with TRBJ1-1, with 8 bases aligning to TRBD1. Trimming at V came to 1 base and at J to 3 bases, leaving 4 bases not matched to a gene. The CDR3 sequence is 15 residues long. In germline, CDR1 is SGHAT, CDR2 FQNNGV.